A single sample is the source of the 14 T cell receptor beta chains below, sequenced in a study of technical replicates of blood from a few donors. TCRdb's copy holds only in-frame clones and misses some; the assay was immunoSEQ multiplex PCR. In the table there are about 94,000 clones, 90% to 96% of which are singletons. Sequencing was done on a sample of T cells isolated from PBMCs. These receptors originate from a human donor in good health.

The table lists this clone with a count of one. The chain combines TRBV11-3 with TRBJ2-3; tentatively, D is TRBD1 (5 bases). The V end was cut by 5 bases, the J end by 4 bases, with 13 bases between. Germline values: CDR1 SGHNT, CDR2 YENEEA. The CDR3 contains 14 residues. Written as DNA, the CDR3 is TGTGCCAGCAGCCTTCAGGGTTTGCCAGATACGCAGTATTTT. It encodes CASSLQGLPDTQYF.

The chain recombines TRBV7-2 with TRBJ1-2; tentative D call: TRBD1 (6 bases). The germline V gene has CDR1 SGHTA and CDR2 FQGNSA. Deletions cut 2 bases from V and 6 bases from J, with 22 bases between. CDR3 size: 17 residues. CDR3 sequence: CASSLIPPRQGKNGYTF. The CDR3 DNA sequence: TGTGCCAGCAGCTTAATCCCCCCGCGGCAGGGGAAGAATGGCTACACCTTC.

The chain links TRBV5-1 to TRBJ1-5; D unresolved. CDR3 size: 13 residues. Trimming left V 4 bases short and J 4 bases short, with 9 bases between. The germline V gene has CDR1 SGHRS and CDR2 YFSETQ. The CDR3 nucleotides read TGCGCCAGCAGCGCCTCGGGGAATCAGCCCCAGCATTTT. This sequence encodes CASSASGNQPQHF.

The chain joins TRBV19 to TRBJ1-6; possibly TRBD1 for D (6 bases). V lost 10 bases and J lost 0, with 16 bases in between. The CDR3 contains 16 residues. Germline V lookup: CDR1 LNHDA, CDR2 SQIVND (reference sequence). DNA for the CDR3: TGTGCCACCCGCCTTCAGGGGACCTCCTATAATTCACCCCTCCACTTT. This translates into CATRLQGTSYNSPLHF.

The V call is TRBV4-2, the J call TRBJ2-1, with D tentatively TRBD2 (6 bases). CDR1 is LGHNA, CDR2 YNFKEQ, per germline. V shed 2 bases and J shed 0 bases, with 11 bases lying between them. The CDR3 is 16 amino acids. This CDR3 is CASSQRYGSSYNEQFF. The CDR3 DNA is TGTGCCAGCAGCCAACGCTACGGGAGCTCCTACAATGAGCAGTTCTTC.

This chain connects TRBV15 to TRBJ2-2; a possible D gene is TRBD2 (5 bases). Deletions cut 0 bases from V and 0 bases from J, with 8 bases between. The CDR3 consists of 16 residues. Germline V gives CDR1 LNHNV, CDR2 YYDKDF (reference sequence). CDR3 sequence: CATSRDIGTNTGELFF. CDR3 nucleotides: TGTGCCACCAGCAGAGATATCGGGACGAACACCGGGGAGCTGTTTTTT.

Written as DNA, the CDR3 is TGTGCCAGCAGCTTAGAGAGGACAGGGGCCCTGATGAGGACTTTCTTT. Its translation is CASSLERTGALMRTFF. J is TRBJ1-1 and V is TRBV7-8, with 9 bases lining up with TRBD1. This CDR3 is built from 16 residues. Germline loops: CDR1 SGHVS, CDR2 FQNEAQ. Trimming removed 1 base from V and 12 bases from J; junction bases left unmatched: 15.

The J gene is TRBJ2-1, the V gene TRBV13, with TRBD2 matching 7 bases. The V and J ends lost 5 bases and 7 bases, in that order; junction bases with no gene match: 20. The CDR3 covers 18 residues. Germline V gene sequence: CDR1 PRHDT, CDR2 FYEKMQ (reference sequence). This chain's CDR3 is CASSPRGLGASGYNEQFF. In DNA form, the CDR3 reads TGTGCCAGCAGCCCCCGAGGACTAGGAGCTAGCGGCTATAATGAGCAGTTCTTC.

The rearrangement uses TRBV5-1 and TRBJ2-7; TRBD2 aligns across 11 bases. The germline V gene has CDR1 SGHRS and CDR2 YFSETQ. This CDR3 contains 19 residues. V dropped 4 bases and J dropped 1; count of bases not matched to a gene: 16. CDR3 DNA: TGCGCCAGCAGCGACGGACTAGCGGGTCCCCCCGTAGGATCCTACGAGCAGTACTTC. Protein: CASSDGLAGPPVGSYEQYF.

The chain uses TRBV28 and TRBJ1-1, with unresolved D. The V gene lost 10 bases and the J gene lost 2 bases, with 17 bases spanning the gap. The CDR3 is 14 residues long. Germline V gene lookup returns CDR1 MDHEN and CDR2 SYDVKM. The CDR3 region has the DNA TGTGCCACCGGACTTCCGAACATAAACACTGAAGCTTTCTTT. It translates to CATGLPNINTEAFF.

CDR3 nucleotides: TGTGCCAGCAGCGAGCGGGGGAACACCGGGGAGCTGTTTTTT. This codes for CASSERGNTGELFF. This rearrangement joins TRBV9 to TRBJ2-2, with 7 bases aligning to TRBD2. The CDR3 totals 14 residues. After removal of 3 bases from V and 1 base from J, the junction contained 0 bases not matched to a gene. Per the germline V gene, CDR1 is SGDLS and CDR2 is YYNGEE.

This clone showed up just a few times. As DNA, the CDR3 is TGTGCTAGTGGTTTGTACAGGGGGCTCTCACCCCTCCACTTT. This gives the protein CASGLYRGLSPLHF. The V and J genes are TRBV12-5 and TRBJ1-6; the match to TRBD1 covers 9 bases. After removal of 2 bases from V and 10 bases from J, the junction contained 3 bases not matched to a gene. In germline, CDR1 is LGHNT, CDR2 FRNRAP. This CDR3 contains 14 residues.

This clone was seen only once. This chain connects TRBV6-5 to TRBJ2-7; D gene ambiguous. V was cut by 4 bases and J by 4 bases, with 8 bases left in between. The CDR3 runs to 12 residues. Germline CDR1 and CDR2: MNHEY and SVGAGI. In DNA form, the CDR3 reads TGTGCCAGCAGTTCCACACAATACGAGCAGTACTTC. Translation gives CASSSTQYEQYF.

CDR3 nucleotide sequence: TGCGCCAGCAGCAGGGGGGGGACAGGGGGCAGAGAGACCCAGTACTTC. This gives the protein CASSRGGTGGRETQYF. The rearrangement joins TRBV5-1 to TRBJ2-5, with TRBD1 identical over 12 bases. The germline V gene encodes CDR1 SGHRS and CDR2 YFSETQ. The CDR3 has 16 amino acids. V trimming: 4 bases; J trimming: 4 bases; junction bases outside the gene matches: 8.